Listed here is a single T cell receptor (beta chain). These data belong to a study of control samples from healthy donors and cancer patients. The germline V gene encodes CDR1 SEHNR and CDR2 FQNEAQ (reference sequence). Trimming removed 3 bases at V and 2 bases at J, with 4 bases between. The CDR3 extends over 12 amino acids. Repertoires were generated with immunoSEQ multiplex PCR, while TCRdb's copy carries only in-frame clones and drops some. The data show about 130,000 clones, around 94% seen once. Sequenced sample: PBMCs. The TCR comes from a man in his sixties with colorectal cancer. V and J are TRBV7-9 and TRBJ2-5, with no clear D. The CDR3, as DNA: TGTGCCAGCAGCTTCCTTCAAGAGACCCAGTACTTC. Its translation is CASSFLQETQYF.